This passage covers 5 T cell receptor beta chains from one sample sequenced in a study of blood T cell repertoires in COVID-19. Sequencing was performed with immunoSEQ multiplex PCR; in TCRdb, only in-frame clones are kept and a portion is missing. The repertoire holds 150,000 to 200,000 clones, with approximately 73% as singletons. The sequenced sample was PBMCs or T cells enriched from blood (not recorded which). Receptors were obtained from a woman between 50 and 59 years old with acute COVID-19.

In its sample, this clone was seen once. The chain couples TRBV12-3 or TRBV12-4 to TRBJ1-2, with D unclear. Trimming removed 7 bases at V and 5 bases at J, with 8 bases between. The CDR3 has 11 amino acids. CDR3 bases: TGTGCCAGCACTCCCTTATATGGCTACACCTTC. This gives the protein CASTPLYGYTF.

The DNA for the CDR3 is TGTGCCAGCAGCTTAGGAGGGGATGAGCAGTTCTTC. The encoded protein is CASSLGGDEQFF. The chain recombines TRBV7-3 with TRBJ2-1; D might be TRBD2 (6 bases). Germline CDR1 SGHTA, CDR2 FQGTGA. Trimming left V 2 bases short and J 8 bases short, with 7 bases between. The CDR3 is 12 residues long.

V gene TRBV18 combines with J gene TRBJ2-5; 8 bases are a match to TRBD2. CDR1 is KGHSH, CDR2 LQKENI, per germline. CDR3 length: 15 amino acids. V lost 2 bases to trimming and J lost 0 bases; unmatched junction nucleotides: 2. The CDR3 loop is CASSPGAGDQETQYF. The DNA for the CDR3 is TGTGCCAGCTCACCAGGAGCGGGGGACCAAGAGACCCAGTACTTC.

The chain links TRBV11-3 to TRBJ2-5; 13 nucleotides agree with TRBD2. The CDR3 contains 15 residues. Germline trimming cut 1 base from V and 11 bases from J; bases unmatched to any gene: 7. The germline CDR1 and CDR2 sequences are SGHNT and YENEEA. CDR3 region: CASSLGGTSGDRQYF. CDR3 nucleotides: TGTGCCAGCAGCTTAGGAGGGACTAGCGGGGACCGGCAGTACTTC.

The V and J genes are TRBV7-3 and TRBJ1-2, with D possibly matching TRBD1 (5 bases). CDR1 and CDR2 (germline): SGHTA, FQGTGA. The CDR3 is 14 amino acids. V lost 3 bases to trimming and J lost 4 bases, with 12 bases between them. CDR3 protein: CASSFLPGGYGYTF. The CDR3 DNA reads TGTGCCAGCAGCTTTCTCCCGGGGGGCTATGGCTACACCTTC.